The clone carrying this T cell receptor (beta chain) was seen only once. Germline assignment: CDR1 MDHEN and CDR2 SYDVKM. This CDR3 spans 13 amino acids. Deletions cut 5 bases from V and 7 bases from J, with 14 bases between. The data were obtained in a study of blood T cell repertoires in COVID-19. The repertoire was sequenced with immunoSEQ multiplex PCR; TCRdb's copy has only in-frame clones and lacks some. The table records 55,000 to 80,000 clones, approximately 80% of them present only once. This sequence was found in a man aged 60 to 69 with acute or convalescent COVID-19. Specimen: peripheral blood. This chain uses TRBV28 with TRBJ1-2; D not resolved. CDR3 DNA: TGTGCCAGCAGTCCTCCGCTGCGGGCTGGCTACACCTTC. This sequence encodes CASSPPLRAGYTF.